The 16 T cell receptor beta chains below all came from one sample that was sequenced in a study of cytomegalovirus exposure and HLA in healthy donors. The PCR used 60 Vbeta and 13 Jbeta primers. Using immunoSEQ multiplex PCR, the repertoire was profiled, and TCRdb retains in-frame clones only, with some absent. The table shows about 140,000 clones, with over 65% occurring only once. The sequenced material came from PBMCs. Every receptor here comes from a male donor in good health and CMV-seronegative.

The rearrangement links TRBV30 to TRBJ2-7, with a tentative D call TRBD1 (6 bases). Germline V gene sequence: CDR1 GTSNPN, CDR2 SVGIG (reference sequence). The CDR3 consists of 16 residues. The ends were cut back, 5 bases at V and 2 bases at J, with 22 bases in the middle. CDR3 DNA sequence: TGTGCCTGGGCCTCCTCCTACGGGACATATACCTACGAGCAGTACTTC. This codes for CAWASSYGTYTYEQYF.

The CDR3 sequence is CASTSGQFSDGYTF. Written as DNA, the CDR3 is TGTGCCAGCACTTCGGGACAATTTTCCGATGGCTACACCTTC. This chain links TRBV7-9 with TRBJ1-2; maybe TRBD1 (6 bases). V was trimmed by 7 bases and J by 6 bases, leaving 18 bases between them. The length of the CDR3 is 14 residues. Germline assignment: CDR1 SEHNR and CDR2 FQNEAQ (reference sequence).

V gene TRBV5-4 combines with J gene TRBJ2-3, with 9 bases lining up with TRBD2. The length of the CDR3 is 15 residues. Trimming took 5 bases from V and 4 from J; bases not matched to a gene: 8. Per germline, CDR1 SGHNT and CDR2 YYREEE (reference sequence). The CDR3 coding sequence is TGTGCCAGCAGAACCGCTAGCGGGACCCCAGATACGCAGTATTTT. Residues: CASRTASGTPDTQYF.

V usage is TRBV7-9 and J usage is TRBJ1-1; tentative D call: TRBD1 (6 bases). The CDR3 contains 15 residues. Germline CDR1 and CDR2: SEHNR and FQNEAQ (reference sequence). Trimming stripped 0 bases from V and 1 base from J, with 9 bases between. The DNA of the CDR3 is TGTGCCAGCAGCTTAGCCCAGGGGCCGAACACTGAAGCTTTCTTT. This codes for CASSLAQGPNTEAFF.

J is TRBJ2-5 and V is TRBV4-3, with unresolved D. The CDR3 sequence is 14 residues long. Trimming left V 0 bases short and J 2 bases short, with 7 bases between. Germline CDR1 is LGHNA and CDR2 is YSLEER. The CDR3 bases are TGCGCCAGCAGCCAAGAAAGTCGGCAAGAGACCCAGTACTTC. Protein product: CASSQESRQETQYF.

The V gene is TRBV6-5, the J gene TRBJ2-2; no clear D gene. Trimming left V 5 bases short and J 4 bases short, with 8 bases between. Germline CDR1 MNHEY, CDR2 SVGAGI. The CDR3 has 13 residues. The DNA for the CDR3 is TGTGCCAGCAGTCCGATAGTCACCGGGGAGCTGTTTTTT. Translating it yields CASSPIVTGELFF.

DNA of the CDR3: TGTGCCAGCAGCTTAGGGGGCGGTTCCTACGAGCAGTACTTC. This gives the protein CASSLGGGSYEQYF. The chain couples TRBV5-8 to TRBJ2-7; TRBD1 matches at 7 bases. This CDR3 has 14 residues. CDR1 is SGHTS, CDR2 YDEGEE, per germline. V was clipped by 2 bases and J by 1 base; unmatched bases: 3.

CDR3 region: CASSYSKGADTQYF. The CDR3 bases are TGTGCCAGCAGTTACTCGAAAGGGGCAGATACGCAGTATTTT. The genes are TRBV6-5 and TRBJ2-3; TRBD1 might be the D (5 bases). The CDR3 extends over 14 amino acids. Germline loops: CDR1 MNHEY, CDR2 SVGAGI. V was pared by 0 bases and J by 4 bases, with 8 bases between.

The rearrangement joins TRBV7-9 to TRBJ2-5; unclear D gene. This CDR3 contains 11 residues. Trimming stripped 8 bases from V and 5 bases from J, with 9 bases between. Germline CDR1 reads SEHNR; CDR2 reads FQNEAQ (reference sequence). The CDR3 is CASSSEETQYF. CDR3 nucleotide sequence: TGTGCCAGCTCCTCCGAGGAGACCCAGTACTTC.

For the CDR3, the DNA is TGTGCCAGCAGTACCCTAGCGGGAGTAGGCGAGCAGTACTTC. Translating gives CASSTLAGVGEQYF. The V and J genes are TRBV6-5 and TRBJ2-7; 10 bases are shared with TRBD2. The CDR3 sequence is 14 residues long. CDR1 and CDR2 from the germline V gene are MNHEY and SVGAGI. The J segment lost 6 bases and the V segment lost 5 bases, leaving 7 bases of the junction unmatched.

This clone was recorded only once. The chain links TRBV30 to TRBJ2-7; tentatively, D is TRBD1 (6 bases). This CDR3 spans 15 amino acids. V was trimmed by 5 bases and J by 2 bases, leaving 19 bases between them. The germline gives CDR1 GTSNPN, CDR2 SVGIG (reference sequence). CDR3 sequence reads: CAWQRRTALPYEQYF. CDR3 coding DNA: TGTGCCTGGCAGAGACGGACAGCCCTCCCCTACGAGCAGTACTTC.

This chain links TRBV7-2 with TRBJ1-5, with D tentatively TRBD1 (5 bases). Trimming removed 5 bases from V and 4 bases from J, with 12 bases in between. Per the germline V gene, CDR1 is SGHTA and CDR2 is FQGNSA. The CDR3 contains 14 residues. The CDR3 loop is CASSVDSSNQPQHF. CDR3 in DNA: TGTGCCAGCAGCGTAGACAGTTCAAATCAGCCCCAGCATTTT.

The CDR3: CASSLNLQGDGYTF. In DNA, the CDR3 is TGTGCCAGCAGCTTAAATTTACAGGGGGATGGCTACACCTTC. The V call is TRBV7-3, the J call TRBJ1-2, with TRBD1 identical over 8 bases. V lost 1 base, J lost 6 bases, and 4 bases stayed unmatched. The CDR3 has 14 residues. Per germline, CDR1 SGHTA and CDR2 FQGTGA. The whole variable domain, filled in from reference TRBV7-3 and TRBJ1-2, reads GAGVSQTPSNKVTEKGKYVELRCDPISGHTALYWYRQSLGQGPEFLIYFQGTGAADDSGLPNDRFFAVRPEGSVSTLKIQRTERGDSAVYLCASSLNLQGDGYTFGSGTRLTVV.

The chain recombines TRBV4-3 with TRBJ2-5, with 8 bases matching TRBD1. The J call may be incorrect, as the DNA end agrees better with TRBJ2-7. Germline values: CDR1 LGHNA, CDR2 YSLEER. The CDR3 spans 17 residues. The CDR3 is CASSQVWPDRESYEQYF. The CDR3 DNA reads TGCGCCAGCAGCCAAGTCTGGCCGGACAGGGAATCCTACGAGCAGTACTTC.

The rearrangement uses TRBV6-5 and TRBJ2-7; a possible D gene is TRBD1 (5 bases). Trimming left V 5 bases short and J 5 bases short, with 10 bases between. Germline V gene data show CDR1 as MNHEY and CDR2 as SVGAGI. The CDR3 covers 12 residues. The CDR3 coding sequence is TGTGCCAGCAGTCCTAGACAGAACGAGCAGTACTTC. Its protein is CASSPRQNEQYF.

This chain uses TRBV6-5 with TRBJ2-7; possibly TRBD1 for D (6 bases). Deletions cut 6 bases from V and 0 bases from J, with 12 bases between. Germline V gene data show CDR1 as MNHEY and CDR2 as SVGAGI. The CDR3 spans 14 residues. The CDR3 spells CASRQNRDSYEQYF. CDR3 DNA sequence: TGTGCCAGCAGACAAAACAGGGACTCCTACGAGCAGTACTTC.